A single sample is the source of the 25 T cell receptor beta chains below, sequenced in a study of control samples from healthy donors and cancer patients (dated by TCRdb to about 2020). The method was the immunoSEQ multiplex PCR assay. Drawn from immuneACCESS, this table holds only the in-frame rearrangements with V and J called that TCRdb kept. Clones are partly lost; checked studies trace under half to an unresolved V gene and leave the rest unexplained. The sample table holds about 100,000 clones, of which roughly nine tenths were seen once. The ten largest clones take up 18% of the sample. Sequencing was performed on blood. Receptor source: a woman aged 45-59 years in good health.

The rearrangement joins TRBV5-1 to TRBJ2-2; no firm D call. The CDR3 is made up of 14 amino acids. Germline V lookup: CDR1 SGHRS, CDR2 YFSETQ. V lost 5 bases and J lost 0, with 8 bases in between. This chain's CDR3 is CASSSRSNTGELFF. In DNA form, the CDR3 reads TGCGCCAGCAGTTCGAGATCGAACACCGGGGAGCTGTTTTTT. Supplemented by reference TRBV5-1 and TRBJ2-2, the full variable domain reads KAGVTQTPRYLIKTRGQQVTLSCSPISGHRSVSWYQQTPGQGLQFLFEYFSETQRNKGNFPGRFSGRQFSNSRSEMNVSTLELGDSALYLCASSSRSNTGELFFGEGSRLTVL.

CDR3 sequence (DNA): TGTGCCAGCAGCACCAGACTAGCGGGAGGCGGGGAGACCCAGTACTTC. Its translation: CASSTRLAGGGETQYF. This chain uses TRBV7-6 with TRBJ2-5; 13 nucleotides align to TRBD2. The CDR3 has 16 amino acids. Germline V gene sequence: CDR1 SGHVS, CDR2 FNYEAQ. The junction had 8 bases not matched to a gene; V was cut back by 5 bases and J by 5 bases.

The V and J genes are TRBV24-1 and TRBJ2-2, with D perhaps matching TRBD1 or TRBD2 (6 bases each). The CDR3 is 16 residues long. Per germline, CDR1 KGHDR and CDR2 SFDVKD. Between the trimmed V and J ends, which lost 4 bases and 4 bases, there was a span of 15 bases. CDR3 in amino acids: CATSEGRGGLTGELFF. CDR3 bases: TGTGCCACCAGTGAGGGAAGAGGGGGGCTCACCGGGGAGCTGTTTTTT.

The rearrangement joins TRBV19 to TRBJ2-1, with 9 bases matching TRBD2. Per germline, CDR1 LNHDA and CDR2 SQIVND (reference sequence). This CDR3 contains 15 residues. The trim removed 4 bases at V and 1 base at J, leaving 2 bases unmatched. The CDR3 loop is CASSTSGGSYNEQFF. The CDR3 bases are TGTGCCAGTAGTACAAGCGGGGGGTCCTACAATGAGCAGTTCTTC.

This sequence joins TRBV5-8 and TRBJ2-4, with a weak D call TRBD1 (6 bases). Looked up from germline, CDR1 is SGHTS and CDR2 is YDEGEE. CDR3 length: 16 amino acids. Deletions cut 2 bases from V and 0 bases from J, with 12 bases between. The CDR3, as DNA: TGTGCCAGCAGCTTTGGACAGCCCATAGCCAAAAACATTCAGTACTTC. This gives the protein CASSFGQPIAKNIQYF.

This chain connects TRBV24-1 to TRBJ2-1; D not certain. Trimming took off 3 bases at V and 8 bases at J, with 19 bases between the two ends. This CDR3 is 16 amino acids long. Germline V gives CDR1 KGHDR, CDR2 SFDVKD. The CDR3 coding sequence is TGTGCCACCAGTGATCCCAGCTTTGGGGATGGGTATGAGCAGTTCTTC. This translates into CATSDPSFGDGYEQFF.

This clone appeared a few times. CDR3 nucleotide sequence: TGCGCCAGCAGCCAAGCTCGATACACTGAAGCTTTCTTT. It is translated as CASSQARYTEAFF. This sequence joins TRBV4-3 and TRBJ1-1; unclear D gene. The V gene lost 1 base and the J gene lost 3 bases, with 6 bases spanning the gap. The V gene's germline CDR1 is LGHNA and CDR2 YSLEER. This CDR3 contains 13 residues.

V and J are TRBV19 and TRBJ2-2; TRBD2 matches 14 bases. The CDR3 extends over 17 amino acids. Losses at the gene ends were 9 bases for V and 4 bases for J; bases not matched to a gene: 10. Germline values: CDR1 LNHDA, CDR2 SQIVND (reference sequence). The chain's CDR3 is CASSPSGLAGATGELFF. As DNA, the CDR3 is TGTGCCAGCAGCCCATCGGGACTAGCGGGGGCCACCGGGGAGCTGTTTTTT.

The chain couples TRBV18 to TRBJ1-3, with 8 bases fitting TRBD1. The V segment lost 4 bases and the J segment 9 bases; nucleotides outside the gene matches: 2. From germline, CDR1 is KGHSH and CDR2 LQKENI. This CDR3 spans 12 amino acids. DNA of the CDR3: TGTGCCAGCTCACAGGACAGGGCCACCATATATTTT. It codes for CASSQDRATIYF. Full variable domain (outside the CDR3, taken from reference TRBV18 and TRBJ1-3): NAGVMQNPRHLVRRRGQEARLRCSPMKGHSHVYWYRQLPEEGLKFMVYLQKENIIDESGMPKERFSAEFPKEGPSILRIQQVVRGDSAAYFCASSQDRATIYFGEGSWLTVV.

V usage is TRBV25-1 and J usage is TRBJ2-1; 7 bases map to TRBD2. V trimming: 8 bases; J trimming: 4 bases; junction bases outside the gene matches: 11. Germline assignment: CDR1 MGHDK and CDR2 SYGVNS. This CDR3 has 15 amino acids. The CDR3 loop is CASGPGNGGYNEQFF. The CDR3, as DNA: TGTGCCAGCGGGCCCGGGAACGGGGGGTACAATGAGCAGTTCTTC.

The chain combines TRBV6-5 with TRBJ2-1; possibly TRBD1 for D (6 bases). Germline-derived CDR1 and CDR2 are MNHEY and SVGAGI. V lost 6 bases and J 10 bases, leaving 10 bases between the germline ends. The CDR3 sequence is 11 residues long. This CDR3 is CASRQGGEQFF. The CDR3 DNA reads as TGTGCCAGCAGACAGGGTGGAGAGCAGTTCTTC.

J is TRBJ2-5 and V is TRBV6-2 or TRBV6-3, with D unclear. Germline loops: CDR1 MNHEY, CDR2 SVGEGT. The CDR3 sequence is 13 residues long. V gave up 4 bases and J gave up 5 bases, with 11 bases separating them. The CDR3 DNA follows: TGTGCCAGCAGTTCATCAGCGAAGGAGACCCAGTACTTC. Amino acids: CASSSSAKETQYF.

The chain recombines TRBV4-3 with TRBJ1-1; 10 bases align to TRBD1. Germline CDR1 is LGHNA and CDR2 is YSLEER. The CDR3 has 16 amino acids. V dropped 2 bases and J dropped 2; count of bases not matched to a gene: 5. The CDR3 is CASSQRTGGRNTEAFF. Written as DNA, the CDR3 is TGCGCCAGCAGCCAAAGGACAGGGGGGCGAAACACTGAAGCTTTCTTT.

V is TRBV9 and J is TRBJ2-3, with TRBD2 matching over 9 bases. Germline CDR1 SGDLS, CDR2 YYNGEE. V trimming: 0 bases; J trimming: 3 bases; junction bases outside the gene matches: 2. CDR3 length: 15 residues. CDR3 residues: CASSVGRGGTDTQYF. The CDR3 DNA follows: TGTGCCAGCAGCGTAGGGCGGGGGGGAACAGATACGCAGTATTTT.

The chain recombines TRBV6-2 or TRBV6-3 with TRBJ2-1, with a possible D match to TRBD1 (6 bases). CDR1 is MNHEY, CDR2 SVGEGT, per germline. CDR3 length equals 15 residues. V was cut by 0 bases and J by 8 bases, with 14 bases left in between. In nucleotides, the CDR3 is TGTGCCAGCAGTTACTCGATTGGTGGGGGCCATGAGCAGTTCTTC. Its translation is CASSYSIGGGHEQFF.

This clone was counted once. DNA for the CDR3: TGTGCCAGCAGGGATATGACAGGGCAAAGGGGTGAGCAGTTCTTC. It is translated as CASRDMTGQRGEQFF. The chain employs TRBV6-5 and TRBJ2-1; 7 positions match TRBD1. V lost 6 bases and J lost 9; bases outside the gene matches: 14. The CDR3 loop spans 15 amino acids. CDR1 and CDR2 (germline): MNHEY, SVGAGI.

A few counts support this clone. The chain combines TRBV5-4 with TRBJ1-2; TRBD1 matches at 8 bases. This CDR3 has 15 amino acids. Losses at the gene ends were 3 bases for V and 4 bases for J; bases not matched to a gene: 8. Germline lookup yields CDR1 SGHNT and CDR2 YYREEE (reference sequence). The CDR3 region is CASSSSGGFSYGYTF. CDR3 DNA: TGTGCCAGCAGCTCCTCAGGGGGCTTCAGCTATGGCTACACCTTC.

The CDR3, as DNA: TGTGCCATCAGCGGCGCAGCGGGGGGCCCCTACGAGCAGTACTTC. Translated, it gives CAISGAAGGPYEQYF. The chain employs TRBV10-3 and TRBJ2-7; TRBD2 aligns across 9 bases. J lost 2 bases, V lost 6 bases, and 8 bases had no gene match. This CDR3 comprises 15 residues. Germline V gene sequence: CDR1 ENHRY, CDR2 SYGVKD.

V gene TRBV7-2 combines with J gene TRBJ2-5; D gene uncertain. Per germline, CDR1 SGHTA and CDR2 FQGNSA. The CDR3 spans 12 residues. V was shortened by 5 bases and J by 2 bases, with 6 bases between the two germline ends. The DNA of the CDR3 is TGTGCCAGCAGCCGAAAGCAAGAGACCCAGTACTTC. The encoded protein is CASSRKQETQYF.

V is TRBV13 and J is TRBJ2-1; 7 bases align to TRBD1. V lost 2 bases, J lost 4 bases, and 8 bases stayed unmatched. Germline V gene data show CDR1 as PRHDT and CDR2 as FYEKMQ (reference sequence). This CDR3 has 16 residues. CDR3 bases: TGTGCCAGCAGCTTATTCGGGACAGCTACTTACAATGAGCAGTTCTTC. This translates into CASSLFGTATYNEQFF. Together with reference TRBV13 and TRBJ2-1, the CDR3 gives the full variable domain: AAGVIQSPRHLIKEKRETATLKCYPIPRHDTVYWYQQGPGQDPQFLISFYEKMQSDKGSIPDRFSAQQFSDYHSELNMSSLELGDSALYFCASSLFGTATYNEQFFGPGTRLTVL.

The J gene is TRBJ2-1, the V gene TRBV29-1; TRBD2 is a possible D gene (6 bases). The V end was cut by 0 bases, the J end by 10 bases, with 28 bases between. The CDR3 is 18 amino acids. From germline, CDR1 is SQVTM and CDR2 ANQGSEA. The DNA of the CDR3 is TGCAGCGTTGAAGATCCCCCCCCCGGGCGGGGACTCGCCGAGGAGCAGTTCTTC. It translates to CSVEDPPPGRGLAEEQFF.

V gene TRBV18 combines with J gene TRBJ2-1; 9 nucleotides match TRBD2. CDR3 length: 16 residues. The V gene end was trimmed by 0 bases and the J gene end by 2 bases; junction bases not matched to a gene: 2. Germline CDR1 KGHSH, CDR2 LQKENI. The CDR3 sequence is CASSPPTSGPYNEQFF. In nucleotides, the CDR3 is TGTGCCAGCTCACCACCCACTAGCGGGCCCTACAATGAGCAGTTCTTC.

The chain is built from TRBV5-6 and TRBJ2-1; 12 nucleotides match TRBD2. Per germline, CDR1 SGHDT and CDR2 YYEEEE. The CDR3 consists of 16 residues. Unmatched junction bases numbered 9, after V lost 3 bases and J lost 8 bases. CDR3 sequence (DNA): TGTGCCAGCAGCTACCCGACTAGCGGGAGTATATATGAGCAGTTCTTC. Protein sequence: CASSYPTSGSIYEQFF.

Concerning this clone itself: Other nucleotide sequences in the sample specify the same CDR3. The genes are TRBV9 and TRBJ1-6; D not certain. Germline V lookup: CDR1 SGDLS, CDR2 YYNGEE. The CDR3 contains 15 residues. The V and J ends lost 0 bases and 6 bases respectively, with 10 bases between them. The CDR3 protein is CASSVEAGGNSPLHF. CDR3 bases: TGTGCCAGCAGCGTAGAGGCGGGAGGTAATTCACCCCTCCACTTT.

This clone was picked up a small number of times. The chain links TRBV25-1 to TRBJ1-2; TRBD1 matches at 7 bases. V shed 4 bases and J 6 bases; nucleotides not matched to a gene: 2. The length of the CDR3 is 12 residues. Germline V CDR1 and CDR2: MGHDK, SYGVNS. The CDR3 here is CASSVTGDGYTF. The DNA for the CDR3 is TGTGCCAGCAGTGTCACAGGGGATGGCTACACCTTC.